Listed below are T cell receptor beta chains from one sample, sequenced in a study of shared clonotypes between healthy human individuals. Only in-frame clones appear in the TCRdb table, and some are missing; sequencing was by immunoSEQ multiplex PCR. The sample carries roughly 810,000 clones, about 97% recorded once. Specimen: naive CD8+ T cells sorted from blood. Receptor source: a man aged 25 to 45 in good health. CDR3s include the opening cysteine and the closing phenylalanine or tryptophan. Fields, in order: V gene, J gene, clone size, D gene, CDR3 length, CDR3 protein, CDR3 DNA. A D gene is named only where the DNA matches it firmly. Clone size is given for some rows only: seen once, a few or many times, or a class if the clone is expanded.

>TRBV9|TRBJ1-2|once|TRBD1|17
CASSTRTGRTGSYGYTF
TGTGCCAGCAGCACCCGGACAGGGCGGACGGGTAGTTATGGCTACACCTTC
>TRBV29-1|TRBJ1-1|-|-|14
CSVGPGIRNTEAFF
TGCAGCGTTGGACCAGGGATTCGGAACACTGAAGCTTTCTTT
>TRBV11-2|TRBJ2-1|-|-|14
CASSSQGRNNEQFF
TGTGCCAGCAGCTCCCAGGGGCGAAACAATGAGCAGTTCTTC
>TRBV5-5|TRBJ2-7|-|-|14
CASSLGRGSYEQYF
TGTGCCAGCAGCTTGGGCAGGGGCTCCTACGAGCAGTACTTC
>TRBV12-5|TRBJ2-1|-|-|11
CASGLGTEQFF
TGTGCTAGTGGTTTGGGCACTGAGCAGTTCTTC
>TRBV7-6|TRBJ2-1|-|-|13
CASSFVSRNEQFF
TGTGCCAGCAGCTTCGTCTCGCGCAATGAGCAGTTCTTC
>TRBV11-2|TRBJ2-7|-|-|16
CASSSEVDSRRSEQYF
TGTGCCAGCAGCTCCGAGGTAGACTCTCGACGATCCGAGCAGTACTTC
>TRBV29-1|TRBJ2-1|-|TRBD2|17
CSVEDPQTSGAYNEQFF
TGCAGCGTTGAAGATCCACAGACTAGCGGGGCATACAATGAGCAGTTCTTC
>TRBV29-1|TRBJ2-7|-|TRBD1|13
CSVLTGYSYEQYF
TGCAGCGTACTGACAGGGTACTCCTACGAGCAGTACTTC
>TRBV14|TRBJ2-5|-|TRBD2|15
CASSRRGGLFETQYF
TGTGCCAGCAGCCGCCGCGGGGGACTCTTCGAGACCCAGTACTTC
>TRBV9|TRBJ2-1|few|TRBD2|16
CASSPILGTSNNEQFF
TGTGCCAGCAGCCCGATCTTAGGGACTAGCAACAATGAGCAGTTCTTC
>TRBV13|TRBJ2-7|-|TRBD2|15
CASSQTSGRAREQYF
TGTGCCAGCAGCCAAACTAGCGGGAGGGCCCGCGAGCAGTACTTC
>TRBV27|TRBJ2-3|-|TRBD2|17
CASSLSTSGNAADTQYF
TGTGCCAGCAGTTTAAGTACTAGCGGGAATGCGGCAGATACGCAGTATTTT
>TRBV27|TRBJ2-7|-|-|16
CASSPRPLRGSYEQYF
TGTGCCAGCAGTCCACGACCCCTCCGGGGCTCCTACGAGCAGTACTTC
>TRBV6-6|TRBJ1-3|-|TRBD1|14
CASSEQGGGNTIYF
TGTGCCAGCAGCGAACAGGGGGGTGGAAACACCATATATTTT
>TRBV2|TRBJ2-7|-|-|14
CASSDPRGTYEQYF
TGTGCCAGCAGTGATCCCCGAGGGACCTACGAGCAGTACTTC
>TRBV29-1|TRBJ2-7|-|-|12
CSVAGTNYEQYF
TGCAGCGTTGCCGGGACAAACTACGAGCAGTACTTC
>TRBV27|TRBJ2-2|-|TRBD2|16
CASSPRTSGTTGELFF
TGTGCCAGCAGTCCCCGGACTAGCGGGACCACCGGGGAGCTGTTTTTT
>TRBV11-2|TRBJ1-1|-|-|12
CASSLDWGEAFF
TGTGCCAGCAGCTTAGATTGGGGTGAAGCTTTCTTT
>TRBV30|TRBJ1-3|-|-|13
CAWSKDSGNTIYF
TGTGCCTGGAGTAAGGACTCTGGAAACACCATATATTTT
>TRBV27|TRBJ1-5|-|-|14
CASGHSGINQPQHF
TGTGCCAGCGGCCACTCAGGGATTAATCAGCCCCAGCATTTT
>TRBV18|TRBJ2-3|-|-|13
CASSPSYGDTQYF
TGTGCCAGCTCACCCAGCTACGGAGATACGCAGTATTTT
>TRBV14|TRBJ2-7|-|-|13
CASSQASTYEQYF
TGTGCCAGCAGCCAAGCTAGTACCTACGAGCAGTACTTC
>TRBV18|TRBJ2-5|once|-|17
CASSPRGAAVGQETQYF
TGTGCCAGCTCACCCCGGGGAGCGGCAGTTGGTCAAGAGACCCAGTACTTC
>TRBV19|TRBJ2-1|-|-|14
CASSSDSFYNEQFF
TGTGCCAGTAGTTCCGACAGTTTCTACAATGAGCAGTTCTTC